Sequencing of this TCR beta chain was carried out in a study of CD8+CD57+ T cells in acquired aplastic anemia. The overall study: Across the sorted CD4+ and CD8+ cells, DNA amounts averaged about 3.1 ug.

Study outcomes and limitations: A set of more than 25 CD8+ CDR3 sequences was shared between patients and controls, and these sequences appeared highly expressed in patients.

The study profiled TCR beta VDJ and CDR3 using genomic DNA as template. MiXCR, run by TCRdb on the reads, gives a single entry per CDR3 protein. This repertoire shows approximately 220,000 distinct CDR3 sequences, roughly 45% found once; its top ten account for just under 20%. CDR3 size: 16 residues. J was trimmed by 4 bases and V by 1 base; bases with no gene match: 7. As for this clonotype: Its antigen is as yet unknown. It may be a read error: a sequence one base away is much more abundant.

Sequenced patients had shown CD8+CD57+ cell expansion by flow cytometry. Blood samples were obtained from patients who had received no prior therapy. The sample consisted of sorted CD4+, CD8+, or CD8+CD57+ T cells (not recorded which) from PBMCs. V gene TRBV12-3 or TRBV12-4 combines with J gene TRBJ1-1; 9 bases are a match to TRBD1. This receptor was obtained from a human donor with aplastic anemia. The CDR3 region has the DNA TGTGCCAGCAGTTTAGGGACAGGGGTGGGTGGCACTGAAGCTTTCTTT. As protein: CASSLGTGVGGTEAFF.